This T cell receptor (beta chain) was recovered during a study of control samples from healthy donors and cancer patients. Looked up from germline, CDR1 is LNHDA and CDR2 is SQIVND (reference sequence). The CDR3 extends over 13 amino acids. J was trimmed by 5 bases and V by 6 bases; bases with no gene match: 4. Comments on this clone: Other DNA sequences within the sample encode an identical CDR3.

Clones were read by immunoSEQ multiplex PCR, and TCRdb kept only the in-frame ones, dropping some. This table holds approximately 160,000 clones, roughly 92% found once. The chain links TRBV19 to TRBJ1-5; 7 nucleotides match TRBD1. The sequenced sample consisted of blood. This clonotype was obtained from a woman aged 18 to 35 in good health. The CDR3 sequence is CASRQTGDQPQHF. DNA for the CDR3: TGTGCCAGTAGACAAACAGGGGATCAGCCCCAGCATTTT.